This entry is about one T cell receptor beta chain. Its specificity is unknown. The data derive from a study of STAT5B mutations in CD4+ large granular lymphocyte leukemia. Overall study findings and caveats: Patient CD4-sorted repertoires stayed more clonal than healthy ones after leukemic-clone removal.

Here immunoSEQ multiplex PCR was the method, and the copy in TCRdb shows in-frame clones only, minus some. The profile covers approximately 34,000 clones, with roughly 72% appearing a single time and just under 2% taken by the ten largest. The sequenced sample consisted of CD4+ T cells from blood buffy coats. This clonotype was sampled from a human donor in good health.

The chain's CDR3 is CASSVGTASSGNTIYF. The DNA of the CDR3 is TGTGCCAGCAGTGTGGGGACCGCAAGTTCTGGAAACACCATATATTTT. The rearrangement joins TRBV2 to TRBJ1-3, with a weak D call TRBD1 (5 bases). The CDR3 loop spans 16 amino acids. Trimming left V 4 bases short and J 1 base short, with 14 bases between. Germline V gives CDR1 SNHLY, CDR2 FYNNEI.